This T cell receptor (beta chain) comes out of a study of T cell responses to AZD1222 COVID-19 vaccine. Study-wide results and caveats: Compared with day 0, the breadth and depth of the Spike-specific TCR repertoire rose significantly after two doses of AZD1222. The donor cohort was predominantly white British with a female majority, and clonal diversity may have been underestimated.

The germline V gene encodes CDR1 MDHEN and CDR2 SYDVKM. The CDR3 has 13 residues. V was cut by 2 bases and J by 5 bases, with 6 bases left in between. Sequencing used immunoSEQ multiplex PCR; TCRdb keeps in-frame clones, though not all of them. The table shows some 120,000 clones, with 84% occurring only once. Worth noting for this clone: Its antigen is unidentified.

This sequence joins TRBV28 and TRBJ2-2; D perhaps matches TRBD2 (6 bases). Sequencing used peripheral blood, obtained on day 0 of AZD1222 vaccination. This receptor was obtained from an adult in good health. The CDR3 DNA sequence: TGTGCCAGCAGTTTACGGGAGACCGGGGAGCTGTTTTTT. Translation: CASSLRETGELFF.